The TCR beta chain under discussion was sequenced for a study of immune heterogeneity within non-small cell lung tumors. General observations from the study: Recurring identical dominant CDR3 beta clonotypes were observed across tumor sites within a patient, together with site-unique high-frequency clones. Each patient largely had their own distinct set of high-frequency T-cell receptor beta clonotypes.

The template for each sample was about 660 ng of genomic DNA, which had been extracted from bulk tumor tissue. Surgeons took several biopsies per primary tumor, spaced far apart, during surgery. Patients had untreated, newly diagnosed non-small cell lung cancer and underwent curative surgery. The table lists this clonotype with many counts. Its matching antigen is unknown. TCR beta CDR3 regions came from multiplex PCR with 32 forward V and 13 reverse J primers. MiXCR, applied by TCRdb to the multiplex PCR reads, yields one record per CDR3 protein. The sample holds roughly 15,000 distinct CDR3 sequences, 30% seen once. V gave up 8 bases and J gave up 8 bases, with 10 bases separating them. Looked up from germline, CDR1 is DFQATT and CDR2 is SNEGSKA (reference sequence). The CDR3 loop spans 10 amino acids.

This chain links TRBV20-1 with TRBJ2-1, with a weak D call TRBD1 (6 bases). This sequence was found in a woman aged 45-65 years with non-small cell lung cancer. Sequenced input: lung tumor tissue. CDR3 in amino acids: CSLGGYEQFF. The CDR3 nucleotides are TGCAGTCTTGGGGGCTATGAGCAGTTCTTC.